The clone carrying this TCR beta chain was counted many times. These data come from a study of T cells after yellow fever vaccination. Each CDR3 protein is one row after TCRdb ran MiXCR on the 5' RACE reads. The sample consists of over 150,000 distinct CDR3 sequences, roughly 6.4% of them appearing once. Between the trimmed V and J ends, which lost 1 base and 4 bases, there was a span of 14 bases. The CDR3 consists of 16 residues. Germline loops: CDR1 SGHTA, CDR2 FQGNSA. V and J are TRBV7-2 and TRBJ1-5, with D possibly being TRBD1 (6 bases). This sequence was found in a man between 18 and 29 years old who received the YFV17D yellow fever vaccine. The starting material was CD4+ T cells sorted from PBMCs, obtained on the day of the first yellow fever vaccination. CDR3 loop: CASSLVWGASNQPQHF. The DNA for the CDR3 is TGTGCCAGCAGCTTAGTGTGGGGGGCTTCAAATCAGCCCCAGCATTTT.